The T cell receptor (beta chain) described here comes from a study of shared clonotypes between healthy human individuals. Study at large: The composition of the donors was a couple of women and a few men aged 18 to 49.

TCRdb's table, derived via immunoSEQ multiplex PCR, lists solely in-frame clones and lacks some. The sample records 2,500,000 or so clones, 90% to 95% being singletons. Donors, healthy HIV-negative adults, lacked recent acute infections or vaccinations. Sequencing input: naive CD4+ T cells sorted from blood. As to subset: CD45RA+ positively selected. The sequence came from a man in his late teens or twenties in good health.

The CDR3 DNA follows: TGCGCCAGCAGCCGGGATTTCGGCACTGAAGCTTTCTTT. Encoded protein: CASSRDFGTEAFF. The genes are TRBV4-1 and TRBJ1-1; D unclear. V was cut by 4 bases and J by 4 bases, with 10 bases left in between. From germline, CDR1 is MGHRA and CDR2 YSYEKL. The CDR3 length is 13 residues.